This T cell receptor (beta chain) was recovered during a study of T-cell memory formation after mild COVID-19. Study information: Clusters of TCRs were largely donor specific.

TCRalpha and TCRbeta libraries used 5'RACE with constant-segment primers and UMIs. From the 5' RACE reads, TCRdb called clonotypes with MiXCR, one entry per CDR3 protein. The sample contains approximately 150,000 distinct CDR3 sequences, 19% of which appear only once. Per the germline V gene, CDR1 is MNHEY and CDR2 is SVGAGI. CDR3 length: 14 residues. The V gene lost 5 bases and the J gene lost 2 bases, with 12 bases spanning the gap. This clonotype has more than one count but fewer than ten. Its specificity is not known. Study-level points and caveats: The main location of contracting CD4+ clones was CM and EM, and that of contracting CD8+ clones was EMRA. Second-wave clones peaking on day 37 lacked confirmed SARS-CoV-2 specificity.

The specimen was PBMCs or a T cell subset sorted from them (not recorded which). The sequence derives from an adult woman who had mild COVID-19 (a few samples of this study predate the infection). Cell type and time point are not known. The rearrangement joins TRBV6-5 to TRBJ1-2; D is unclear. CDR3 loop: CASSRDRANYGYTF. CDR3 DNA: TGTGCCAGCAGTCGAGACCGGGCCAACTATGGCTACACCTTC.